This T cell receptor (beta chain) derives from a study of CD8 T cells in ankylosing spondylitis. TCRdb re-derived calls from the 5' RACE reads in MiXCR, one entry per CDR3 protein. The sample contains 110,000 to 150,000 distinct CDR3 sequences, 8% to 9% of which appear only once. The study, taken as a whole, reports: Prior literature has documented some motif variants in synovial fluid and blood from reactive arthritis.

In its sample, this clonotype was seen a few times. Antigen specificity is unknown. V gave up 3 bases and J gave up 9 bases, with 15 bases separating them. Germline values: CDR1 SGHVS, CDR2 FNYEAQ. This CDR3 is 14 amino acids long. The sequenced material came from synovial fluid, either unsorted or a sorted T cell fraction (not recorded which). V usage is TRBV7-6 and J usage is TRBJ1-5; unclear D gene. This clonotype was obtained from a male donor with ankylosing spondylitis. CDR3 nucleotides: TGTGCCAGCAGCTTGGACTTTTCAAGCGGGCCCCAGCATTTT. Residues: CASSLDFSSGPQHF.